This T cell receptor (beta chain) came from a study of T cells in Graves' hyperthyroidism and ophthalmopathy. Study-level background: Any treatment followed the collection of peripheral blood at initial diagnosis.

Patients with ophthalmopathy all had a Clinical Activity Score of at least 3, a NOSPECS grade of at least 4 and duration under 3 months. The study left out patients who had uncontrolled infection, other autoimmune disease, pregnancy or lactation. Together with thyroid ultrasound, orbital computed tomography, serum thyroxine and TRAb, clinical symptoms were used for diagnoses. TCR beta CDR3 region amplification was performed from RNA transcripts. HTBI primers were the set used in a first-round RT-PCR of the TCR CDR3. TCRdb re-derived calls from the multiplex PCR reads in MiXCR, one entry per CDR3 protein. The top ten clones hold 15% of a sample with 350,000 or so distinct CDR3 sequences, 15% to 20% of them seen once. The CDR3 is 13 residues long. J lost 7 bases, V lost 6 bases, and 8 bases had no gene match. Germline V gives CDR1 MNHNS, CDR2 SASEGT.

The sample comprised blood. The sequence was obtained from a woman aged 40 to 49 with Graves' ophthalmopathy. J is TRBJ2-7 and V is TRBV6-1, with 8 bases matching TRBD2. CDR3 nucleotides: TGTGCCAGCAGGGGAGCGGGAGCTGGGGAGCAGTACTTC. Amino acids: CASRGAGAGEQYF.